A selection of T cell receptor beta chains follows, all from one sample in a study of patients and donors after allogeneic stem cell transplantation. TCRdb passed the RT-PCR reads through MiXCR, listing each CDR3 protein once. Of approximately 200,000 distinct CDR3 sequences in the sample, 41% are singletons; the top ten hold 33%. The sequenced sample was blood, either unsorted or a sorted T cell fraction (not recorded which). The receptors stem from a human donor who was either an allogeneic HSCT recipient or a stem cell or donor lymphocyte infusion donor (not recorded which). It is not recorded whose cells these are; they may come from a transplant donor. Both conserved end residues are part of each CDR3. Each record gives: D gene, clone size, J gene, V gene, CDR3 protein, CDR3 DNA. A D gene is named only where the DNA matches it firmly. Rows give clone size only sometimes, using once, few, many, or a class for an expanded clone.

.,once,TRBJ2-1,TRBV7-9,CASSLVSGSNEQFF,TGTGCCAGCAGCTTAGTGTCGGGGAGCAATGAGCAGTTCTTC
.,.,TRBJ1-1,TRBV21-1,CASSKGSGAENTEAFF,TGTGCCAGCAGCAAAGGGTCCGGGGCCGAGAACACTGAAGCTTTCTTT
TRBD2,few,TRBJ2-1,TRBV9,CASSVNGREYNEQFF,TGTGCCAGCAGCGTAAACGGGAGGGAGTACAATGAGCAGTTCTTC
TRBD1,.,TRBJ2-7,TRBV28,CASTGDRYSYEQYF,TGTGCCAGCACGGGGGACAGGTACTCCTACGAGCAGTACTTC
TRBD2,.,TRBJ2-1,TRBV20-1,CSASASGSSNEQFF,TGCAGTGCAAGCGCTAGCGGGAGCAGCAATGAGCAGTTCTTC
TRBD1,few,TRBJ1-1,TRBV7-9,CASSPSRQGRVDTEAFF,TGTGCCAGCAGCCCCTCCCGACAGGGAAGGGTGGACACTGAAGCTTTCTTT
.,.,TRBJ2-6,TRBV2,CASTFTNVLTF,TGTGCCAGCACCTTTACCAACGTCCTGACTTTC
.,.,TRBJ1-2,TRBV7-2,CASSLDSNNYGYTF,TGTGCCAGCAGCTTGGACAGTAATAACTATGGCTACACCTTC
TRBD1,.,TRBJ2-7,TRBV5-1,CASSSTGDRVEQYF,TGCGCCAGCAGCTCGACAGGGGATCGCGTAGAGCAGTACTTC
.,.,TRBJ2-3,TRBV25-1,CASSEYRPTGTDTQYF,TGTGCCAGCAGTGAATATAGGCCGACCGGCACAGATACGCAGTATTTT
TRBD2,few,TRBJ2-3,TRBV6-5,CASAPREGTDTQYF,TGTGCCAGCGCTCCTCGGGAGGGCACAGATACGCAGTATTTT
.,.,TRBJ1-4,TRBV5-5,CASSLEQGRSEKLFF,TGTGCCAGCAGCTTGGAGCAGGGGAGGAGTGAAAAACTGTTTTTT
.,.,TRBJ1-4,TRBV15,CATSNRAYRRIGEKLFF,TGTGCCACCAGCAATAGGGCCTACAGGCGAATCGGTGAAAAACTGTTTTTT
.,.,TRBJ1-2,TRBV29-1,CSPKLGGNYGYTF,TGCAGCCCCAAACTGGGAGGCAACTATGGCTACACCTTC
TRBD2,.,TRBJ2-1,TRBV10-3,CAIRKSGSDYNEQFF,TGTGCCATCAGAAAGAGCGGGAGCGACTACAATGAGCAGTTCTTC
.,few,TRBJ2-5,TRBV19,CASSPSLLETQYF,TGTGCCAGTAGCCCTTCCCTCCTAGAGACCCAGTACTTC
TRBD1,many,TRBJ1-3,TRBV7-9,CASSPGGTIYF,TGTGCCAGCAGCCCAGGGGGCACCATATATTTT
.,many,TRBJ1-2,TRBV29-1,CSVAAGLFEGYTF,TGCAGCGTTGCTGCAGGACTCTTTGAGGGCTACACCTTC
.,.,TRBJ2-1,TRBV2,CASSAIATYNEQFF,TGTGCCAGCAGTGCGATAGCAACCTACAATGAGCAGTTCTTC
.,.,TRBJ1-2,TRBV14,CASSQVAGYGYTF,TGTGCCAGCAGCCAAGTGGCAGGCTATGGCTACACCTTC
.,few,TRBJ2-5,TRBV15,CATSRDRGETQYF,TGTGCCACCAGCAGAGATCGAGGGGAGACCCAGTACTTC
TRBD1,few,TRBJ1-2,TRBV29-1,CSAGQDYGYTF,TGCAGCGCTGGACAGGACTATGGCTACACCTTC
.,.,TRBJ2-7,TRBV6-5,CASSLRTGSNEQYF,TGTGCCAGCAGCCTCCGAACAGGGTCTAACGAGCAGTACTTC
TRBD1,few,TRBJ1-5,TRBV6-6,CASSPRQGSSNQPQHF,TGTGCCAGCAGTCCAAGACAGGGCTCTAGCAATCAGCCCCAGCATTTT
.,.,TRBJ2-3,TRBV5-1,CASGLQGDTQYF,TGCGCCAGCGGACTACAGGGTGATACGCAGTATTTT
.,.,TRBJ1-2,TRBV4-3,CASSQGEGAAYGYTF,TGCGCCAGCAGCCAAGGCGAAGGGGCAGCCTATGGCTACACCTTC
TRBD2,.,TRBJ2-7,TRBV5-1,CASSFRLAGSYEQYF,TGCGCCAGCAGCTTCAGACTAGCGGGATCCTACGAGCAGTACTTC
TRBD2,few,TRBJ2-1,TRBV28,CASSLGSGIDNEQFF,TGTGCCAGCAGTTTAGGTAGCGGGATAGACAATGAGCAGTTCTTC
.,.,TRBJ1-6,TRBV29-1,CSATDSYNSPLHF,TGCAGCGCGACAGACTCCTATAATTCACCCCTCCACTTT
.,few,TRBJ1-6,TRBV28,CASSFGRALPPLHF,TGTGCCAGCAGTTTCGGGAGGGCTTTGCCACCCCTCCACTTT
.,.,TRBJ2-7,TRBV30,CAWSVGGQAPEQYF,TGTGCCTGGAGTGTCGGGGGGCAGGCCCCCGAGCAGTACTTC
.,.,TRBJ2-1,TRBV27,CATPFGGTNEQFF,TGTGCCACCCCGTTCGGGGGAACCAATGAGCAGTTCTTC
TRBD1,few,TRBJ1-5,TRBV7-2,CASSPGGTGLNQPQHF,TGTGCCAGCAGCCCGGGGGGGACAGGACTCAATCAGCCCCAGCATTTT
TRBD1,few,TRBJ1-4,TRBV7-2,CASSLGGGVEKLFF,TGTGCCAGCAGCTTAGGAGGGGGCGTCGAAAAACTGTTTTTT
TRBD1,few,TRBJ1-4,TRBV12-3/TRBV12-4,CASSPTGSYEKLFF,TGTGCCAGCAGCCCGACAGGGTCATATGAAAAACTGTTTTTT
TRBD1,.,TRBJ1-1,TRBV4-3,CASTLSTGGNTEAFF,TGCGCCAGCACCCTGAGCACAGGGGGCAACACTGAAGCTTTCTTT
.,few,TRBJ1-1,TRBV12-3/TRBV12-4,CASSLLGVGDTEAFF,TGTGCCAGCAGTTTATTAGGGGTAGGGGACACTGAAGCTTTCTTT
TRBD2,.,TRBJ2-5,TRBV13,CASSLVSGGPHF,TGTGCCAGCAGCTTAGTTTCGGGAGGGCCGCACTTC
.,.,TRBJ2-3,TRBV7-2,CASSDGGYSDTQYF,TGTGCCAGCAGCGACGGGGGATACTCGGATACGCAGTATTTT
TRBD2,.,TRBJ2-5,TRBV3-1,CASSHFTPGLEGETQYF,TGTGCCAGCAGCCATTTCACCCCGGGACTAGAAGGAGAGACCCAGTACTTC
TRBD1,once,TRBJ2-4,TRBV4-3,CASSQALPGGVSQNIQYF,TGCGCCAGCAGCCAGGCGTTACCAGGGGGCGTTTCACAAAACATTCAGTACTTC
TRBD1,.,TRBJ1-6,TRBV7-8,CASTTLGQGEDSPLHF,TGTGCCAGCACCACCCTCGGGCAGGGGGAGGATTCACCCCTCCACTTT
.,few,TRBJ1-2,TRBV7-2,CASSLEGSARNYGYTF,TGTGCCAGCAGCTTAGAAGGTTCAGCGAGAAACTATGGCTACACCTTC
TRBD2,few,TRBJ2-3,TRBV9,CASSVDGRADTQYF,TGTGCCAGCAGCGTAGACGGGAGGGCAGATACGCAGTATTTT
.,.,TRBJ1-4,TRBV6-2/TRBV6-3,CASSFSTINEKLFF,TGTGCCAGCAGTTTTTCAACAATTAATGAAAAACTGTTTTTT
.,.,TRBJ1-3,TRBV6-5,CASTSGTSGNTIYF,TGTGCCAGCACCTCCGGGACATCCGGAAACACCATATATTTT
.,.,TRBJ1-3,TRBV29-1,CSVVGRENTIYF,TGCAGCGTTGTGGGCCGCGAAAACACCATATATTTT